These 14 T cell receptor beta chains share one sample of origin, sequenced in a study of T cells in women clearing cervical HPV infection (dated by TCRdb to 2017 to 2018). The library was produced with the immunoSEQ multiplex PCR assay. The immuneACCESS repertoire file appears here via TCRdb, limited to in-frame rearrangements. These files lack a portion of the clones; in checked studies, under half of the deficit traces to unresolved V genes, and the cause of the others is not known. The record for this sample contains about 36,000 clones. The ten largest clones add up to 3.5% to 4.5% of the sample. Sequenced input: blood buffy coat. The receptors originated from a woman between 18 and 70 years old with a cervical HPV16 infection that either progressed to CIN3+ or cleared (not recorded which).

About this clone: The read halts 3 residues ahead of the CDR3 end, with the missing end drawn from the germline J gene. The chain carries TRBV9 and TRBJ2-3; D possibly corresponds to TRBD1 (6 bases). CDR1 and CDR2 from the germline V gene are SGDLS and YYNGEE. CDR3 length: 14 amino acids. V gave up 3 bases and J gave up 2 bases, with 10 bases separating them. The sequenced CDR3 bases are TGTGCCAGCAGCGGGACAGAAAACACAGATACG. Translated: CASSGTENTDT. The complete CDR3 sequence is CASSGTENTDTQYF.

Points on this clone: Sequencing ends 3 residues short of the CDR3 end; the germline J gene provides the rest. This rearrangement joins TRBV19 to TRBJ2-7; D unresolved. CDR1 is LNHDA and CDR2 is SQIVND in the germline V gene (reference sequence). This CDR3 has 14 residues. Trimming cost V 6 bases and J 6 bases, with 18 bases left between them. CDR3 amino acids: CASSRLGSWSEQYF. CDR3 DNA (partial): TGTGCCAGTAGCCGACTCGGATCTTGGAGCGAG.

Concerning this clone itself: The read terminates 3 residues ahead of where the CDR3 ends, so the germline J gene completes it. V usage is TRBV6-2 or TRBV6-3 and J usage is TRBJ1-1, with D tentatively TRBD1 (5 bases). Trimming stripped 4 bases from V and 2 bases from J, with 11 bases between. Germline lookup yields CDR1 MNHEY and CDR2 SVGEGT. The CDR3 has 14 residues. The DNA read from the CDR3 is TGTGCCAGCAGTTCGGCGGGGGTAAACACTGAA. This codes for CASSSAGVNTE. The whole CDR3 sequence reads CASSSAGVNTEAFF.

For this clone: The CDR3 is cut off 3 residues early in the read; its end comes from the germline J gene. The chain couples TRBV5-1 to TRBJ2-5; 11 bases are a match to TRBD1. V shed 3 bases, J shed 4 bases, and the junction held 5 bases outside the gene matches. The CDR3 spans 15 residues. The V gene's germline CDR1 is SGHRS and CDR2 YFSETQ. CDR3 DNA (partial): TGCGCCAGCAGCTATTCCGGGACAGGGGGAGAGACC. This sequence encodes CASSYSGTGGET. The CDR3 reads in full as CASSYSGTGGETQYF.

Details on this clone: The CDR3 end falls 3 residues outside the read, so it is completed with the germline J gene. The V call is TRBV20-1, the J call TRBJ1-2; no clear D gene. Germline CDR1 reads DFQATT; CDR2 reads SNEGSKA (reference sequence). This CDR3 region has 18 residues. Trimming pared 3 bases from V and 3 bases from J, leaving 26 bases between. The DNA read from the CDR3 is TGCAGTGCTAGGGGAGTTCCGGTCAAACCCCCCGGGGACTATGGC. Protein product: CSARGVPVKPPGDYG. The entire CDR3 is CSARGVPVKPPGDYGYTF.

Notes on this clone: The read gets to within 3 residues of the CDR3 end, and the germline J gene fills in the rest. V and J are TRBV6-1 and TRBJ2-3, with D perhaps matching TRBD2 (7 bases). CDR3 length: 14 residues. Germline CDR1 reads MNHNS; CDR2 reads SASEGT. Incomplete CDR3 DNA: TGTGCCAGCAGTGGGGGGAGGGGGAATCAGCCG. Translation gives CASSGGRGNQP. The whole CDR3 region reads CASSGGRGNQPQYF.

On this clone: The read stops 3 residues short of the end of the CDR3; the missing end is completed from the germline J gene. The V gene is TRBV20-1, the J gene TRBJ1-2; D is possibly TRBD1 (6 bases). CDR1 and CDR2 (germline): DFQATT, SNEGSKA (reference sequence). Trimming stripped 3 bases from V and 4 bases from J, with 12 bases between. The CDR3 loop spans 13 amino acids. The chain's CDR3 is CSASGQLIYGYTF. The covered CDR3 bases are TGCAGTGCTAGTGGACAGCTTATCTATGGC.

Concerning this clone: The read ends 3 residues early relative to the CDR3; the germline J gene fills the gap. This sequence joins TRBV7-2 and TRBJ2-7, with D perhaps matching TRBD2 (7 bases). The CDR3 totals 15 residues. Germline V gives CDR1 SGHTA, CDR2 FQGNSA. Between the trimmed V and J ends, which lost 0 bases and 4 bases, there was a span of 13 bases. CDR3 bases read: TGTGCCAGCAGCTTAGCTCCGGGGGGCGGTTACGAG. It is translated as CASSLAPGGGYE. The full-length CDR3 reads as CASSLAPGGGYEQYF.

Note on this clone: The read terminates 3 residues before the CDR3 end, so the remaining end is supplied by the germline J gene. The chain employs TRBV2 and TRBJ2-1; 15 nucleotides line up with TRBD2. The CDR3 has 17 amino acids. Unmatched junction bases numbered 12, after V lost 8 bases and J lost 7 bases. Germline lookup yields CDR1 SNHLY and CDR2 FYNNEI. The sequenced part of the CDR3 DNA is TGTGCCAGCTTACTGGAGGCCGGGACTAGCGGGGGGAATGAG. This encodes CASLLEAGTSGGNE. The entire CDR3 protein reads CASLLEAGTSGGNEQFF. Drawing the rest from reference TRBV2 and TRBJ2-1, the complete variable domain is EPEVTQTPSHQVTQMGQEVILRCVPISNHLYFYWYRQILGQKVEFLVSFYNNEISEKSEIFDDQFSVERPDGSNFTLKIRSTKLEDSAMYFCASLLEAGTSGGNEQFFGPGTRLTVL.

The covered CDR3 bases are TGTGCCAGCAGCCAAGTTAGGGGGCTCTACGAG. This gives the protein CASSQVRGLYE. The whole CDR3 sequence reads CASSQVRGLYEQYF. The chain combines TRBV14 with TRBJ2-7, with 7 bases aligning to TRBD1. The read ends 3 residues early relative to the CDR3; the germline J gene fills the gap. CDR1 SGHDN and CDR2 FVKESK come from the germline V gene. The CDR3 is made up of 14 amino acids. Trimming at V came to 1 base and at J to 3 bases, leaving 3 bases not matched to a gene.

The DNA read from the CDR3 is TGTGCCAGCAGCTTAGGTCCGGTCGTTGAG. It translates to CASSLGPVVE. The whole CDR3 is CASSLGPVVEQFF. This chain joins TRBV11-3 and TRBJ2-1, with D unresolved. Read data end 3 residues before the CDR3 end; the end is taken from the germline J gene. Germline loops: CDR1 SGHNT, CDR2 YENEEA. The CDR3 is made up of 13 amino acids. V was cut by 1 base and J by 9 bases, with 10 bases left in between.

This clone is called medium-sized based on its frequency. The CDR3 goes on 3 residues after the read ends, and that part is filled in from the germline J gene. The chain is built from TRBV24-1 and TRBJ2-2; possible D gene TRBD2, 5 bases. Looked up from germline, CDR1 is KGHDR and CDR2 is SFDVKD. CDR3 length equals 14 residues. Trimming took 9 bases from V and 4 from J, leaving 14 bases between them. CDR3 region: CATPPSGVTGELFF. Partial CDR3 DNA: TGTGCCACCCCGCCGTCCGGGGTCACCGGGGAG.

Turning to this clone: Read data end 3 residues before the CDR3 end; the end is taken from the germline J gene. The chain has TRBV19 and TRBJ2-3, with TRBD2 matching 10 bases. J was trimmed by 2 bases and V by 5 bases; bases with no gene match: 10. From germline, CDR1 is LNHDA and CDR2 SQIVND (reference sequence). The CDR3 extends over 17 amino acids. CDR3 DNA, as far as it was read: TGTGCCAGTAGTGCCAGCGGGGGGGCCCCAACCACAGATACG. Residues: CASSASGGAPTTDT. The whole CDR3 protein is CASSASGGAPTTDTQYF. The full variable domain, in which reference TRBV19 and TRBJ2-3 provide the parts outside the CDR3, is DGGITQSPKYLFRKEGQNVTLSCEQNLNHDAMYWYRQDPGQGLRLIYYSQIVNDFQKGDIAEGYSVSREKKESFPLTVTSAQKNPTAFYLCASSASGGAPTTDTQYFGPGTRLTVL.

A note on this clone: The CDR3 extends 3 residues past the end of the read, so its final part is completed from the germline J gene. The rearrangement links TRBV5-1 to TRBJ2-1, with TRBD2 identical over 13 bases. The CDR3 covers 16 residues. Germline CDR1 SGHRS, CDR2 YFSETQ. With 3 bases clipped from V and 3 bases from J, the junction kept 3 bases outside the gene matches. The CDR3 protein is CASSWRLAGGYNEQFF. CDR3 DNA (partial): TGCGCCAGCAGCTGGAGACTAGCGGGAGGCTACAATGAG.